Here is one TCR beta chain with its context. The record originates from a study of blood T cells in healthy people across ages. The second PCR ran about 6 to 11 cycles with a sample-barcoded 5' primer and J-beta primers. One entry per CDR3 protein results from TCRdb running MiXCR on the 5' RACE reads. The table includes some 760,000 distinct CDR3 sequences, 25% detected once. The CDR3 is 16 amino acids. The ends were cut back, 4 bases at V and 3 bases at J, with 18 bases in the middle. Germline loops: CDR1 LGHDT, CDR2 YNNKEL (reference sequence). These data were also reused for a study on T cells of mothers and their children.

Sequencing was carried out using blood. V is TRBV3-1 and J is TRBJ2-5; tentative D call: TRBD1 (5 bases). The origin of this receptor is a boy aged 5-17 years in good health. This CDR3 is CASSPSIGDREETQYF. The CDR3 coding sequence is TGTGCCAGCAGCCCCTCCATAGGGGATAGGGAAGAGACCCAGTACTTC.